Sequencing of this T cell receptor (beta chain) was carried out in a study of patients and donors after allogeneic stem cell transplantation. MiXCR, run by TCRdb on the RT-PCR reads, gives a single entry per CDR3 protein. The sample records 150,000 to 200,000 distinct CDR3 sequences, about a quarter being singletons. V was shortened by 0 bases and J by 2 bases, with 9 bases between the two germline ends. Germline CDR1 and CDR2: DFQATT and SNEGSKA (reference sequence). This CDR3 has 14 residues. This clonotype was detected only a few times. The origin of this receptor is a human donor who was either an allogeneic HSCT recipient or a stem cell or donor lymphocyte infusion donor (not recorded which). It is not recorded whose cells these are; they may come from a transplant donor. This chain connects TRBV20-1 to TRBJ2-3; D is perhaps TRBD1 or TRBD2 (5 bases each). Sequencing input: blood, either unsorted or a sorted T cell fraction (not recorded which). In nucleotides, the CDR3 is TGCAGTGCTAGAGATGGGGGAACCACAGATACGCAGTATTTT. It specifies CSARDGGTTDTQYF.